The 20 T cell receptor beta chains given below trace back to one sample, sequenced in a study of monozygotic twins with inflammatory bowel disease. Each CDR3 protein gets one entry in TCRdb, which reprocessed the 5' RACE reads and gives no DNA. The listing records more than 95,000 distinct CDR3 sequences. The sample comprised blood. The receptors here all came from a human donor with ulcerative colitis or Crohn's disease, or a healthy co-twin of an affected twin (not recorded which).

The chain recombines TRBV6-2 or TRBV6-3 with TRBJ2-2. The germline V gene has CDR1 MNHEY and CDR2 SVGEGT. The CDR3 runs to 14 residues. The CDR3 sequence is CASSQGTNTGELFF.

The CDR3: CASSGGGAVYNEQFF. The V and J genes are TRBV12-3 or TRBV12-4 and TRBJ2-1; the TCRdb call, TRBD2, lacks DNA for checking. This CDR3 has 15 residues.

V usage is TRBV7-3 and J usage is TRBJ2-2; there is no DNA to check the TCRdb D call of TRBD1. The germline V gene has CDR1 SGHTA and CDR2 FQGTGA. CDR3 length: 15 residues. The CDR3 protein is CASTLTGGSTGELFF.

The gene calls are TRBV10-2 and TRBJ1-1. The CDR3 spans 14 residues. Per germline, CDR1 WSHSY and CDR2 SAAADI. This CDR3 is CASSEFGINTEAFF.

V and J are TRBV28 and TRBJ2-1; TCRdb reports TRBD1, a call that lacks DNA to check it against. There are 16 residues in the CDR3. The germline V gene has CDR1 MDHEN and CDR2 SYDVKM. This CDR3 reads CASSPWGRGTYNEQFF.

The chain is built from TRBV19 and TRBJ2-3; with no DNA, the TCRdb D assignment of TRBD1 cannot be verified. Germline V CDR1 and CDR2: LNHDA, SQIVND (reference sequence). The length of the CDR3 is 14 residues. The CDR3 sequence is CASSIQGMADTQYF.

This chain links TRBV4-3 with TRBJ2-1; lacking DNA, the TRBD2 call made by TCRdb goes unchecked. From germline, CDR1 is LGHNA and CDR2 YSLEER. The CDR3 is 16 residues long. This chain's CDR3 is CASSQDPAGGKNEQFF.

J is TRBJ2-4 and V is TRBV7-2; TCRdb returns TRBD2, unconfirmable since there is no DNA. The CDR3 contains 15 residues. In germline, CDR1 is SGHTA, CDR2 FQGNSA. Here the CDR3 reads CASSLPGTTSNMQYF. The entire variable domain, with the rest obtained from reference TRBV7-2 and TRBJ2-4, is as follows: GAGVSQSPSNKVTEKGKDVELRCDPISGHTALYWYRQSLGQGLEFLIYFQGNSAPDKSGLPSDRFSAERTGGSVSTLTIQRTQQEDSAVYLCASSLPGTTSNMQYFGAGTRLSVL.

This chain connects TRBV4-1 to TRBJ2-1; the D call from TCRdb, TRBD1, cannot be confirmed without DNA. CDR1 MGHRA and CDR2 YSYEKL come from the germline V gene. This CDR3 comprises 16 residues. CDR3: CASSQVSQRASNEQFF.

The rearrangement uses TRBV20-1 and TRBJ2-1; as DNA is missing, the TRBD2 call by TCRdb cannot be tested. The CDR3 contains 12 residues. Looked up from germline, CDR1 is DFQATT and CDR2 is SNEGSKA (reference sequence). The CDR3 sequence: CSGTAGYNEQFF.

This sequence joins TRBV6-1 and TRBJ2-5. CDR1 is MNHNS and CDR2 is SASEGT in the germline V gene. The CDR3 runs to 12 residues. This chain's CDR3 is CASSGGQETQYF.

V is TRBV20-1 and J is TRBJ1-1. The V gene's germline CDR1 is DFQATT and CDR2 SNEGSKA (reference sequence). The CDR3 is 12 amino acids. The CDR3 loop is CSALGKTTEAFF.

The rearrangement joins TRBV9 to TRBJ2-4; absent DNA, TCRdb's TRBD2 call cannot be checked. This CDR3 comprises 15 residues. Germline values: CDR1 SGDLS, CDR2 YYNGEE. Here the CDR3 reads CASSGSSGGGNIQYF.

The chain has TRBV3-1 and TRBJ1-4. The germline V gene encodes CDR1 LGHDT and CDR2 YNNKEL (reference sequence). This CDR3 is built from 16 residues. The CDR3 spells CASSQFIPTTNEKLFF.

The CDR3 sequence is CASSMVANEKLFF. The chain links TRBV7-8 to TRBJ1-4. This CDR3 contains 13 residues. Germline lookup yields CDR1 SGHVS and CDR2 FQNEAQ.

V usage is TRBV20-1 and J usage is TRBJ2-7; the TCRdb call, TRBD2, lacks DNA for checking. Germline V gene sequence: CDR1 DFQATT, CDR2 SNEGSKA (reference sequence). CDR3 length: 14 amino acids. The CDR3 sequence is CSAELAGGYYEQYF.

The CDR3 sequence is CASSFYRGGEQYF. V gene TRBV7-2 combines with J gene TRBJ2-7; the TCRdb D gene call, TRBD1, has no DNA to confirm it. CDR3 size: 13 residues. CDR1 and CDR2 from the germline V gene are SGHTA and FQGNSA.

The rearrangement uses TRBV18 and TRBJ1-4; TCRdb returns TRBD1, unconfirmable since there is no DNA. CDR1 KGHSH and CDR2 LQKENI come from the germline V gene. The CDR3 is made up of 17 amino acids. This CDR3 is CASSQEGHNPKREKLFF.

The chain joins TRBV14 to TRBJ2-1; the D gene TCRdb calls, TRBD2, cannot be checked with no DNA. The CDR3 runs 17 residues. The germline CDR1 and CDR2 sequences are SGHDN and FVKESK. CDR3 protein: CASSFRLLAGDVNEQFF.

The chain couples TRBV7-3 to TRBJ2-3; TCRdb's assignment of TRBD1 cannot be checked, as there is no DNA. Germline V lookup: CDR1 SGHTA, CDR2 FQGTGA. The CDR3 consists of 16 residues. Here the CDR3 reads CASSLSAGTGTDTQYF.